What follows are 28 T cell receptor beta chains derived from one specimen sequenced in a study of T cell repertoires in cytomegalovirus infection. MiXCR was run by TCRdb on the reads, yielding one entry per CDR3 protein. The sample has 250,000 to 300,000 distinct CDR3 sequences, around 9% seen once. The sample taken for sequencing was PBMCs. The receptors were sampled from a human donor in good health (CMV status not recorded). Some clones in this sample may be carry-over from other donors' samples.

The genes are TRBV25-1 and TRBJ2-7, with D maybe TRBD1 (6 bases). Germline V gene lookup returns CDR1 MGHDK and CDR2 SYGVNS. With 8 bases removed from V and 2 bases from J, the gap between germline ends came to 7 bases. The CDR3 contains 11 residues. The CDR3 region has the DNA TGTGCCAGCTCAGGGGCCTACGAGCAGTACTTC. Residues: CASSGAYEQYF.

Only a few counts were recorded for this clonotype. The chain recombines TRBV6-5 with TRBJ1-6; possibly TRBD1 for D (6 bases). The V gene's germline CDR1 is MNHEY and CDR2 SVGAGI. The CDR3 is 15 residues long. The germline V and J ends were trimmed by 6 bases and 6 bases, with 15 bases remaining between them. CDR3 in amino acids: CASSQDRLLNSPLHF. DNA of the CDR3: TGTGCCAGCAGCCAAGACAGGCTACTTAATTCACCCCTCCACTTT.

The chain uses TRBV19 and TRBJ1-2, with a possible D match to TRBD1 (5 bases). This CDR3 spans 13 amino acids. V lost 4 bases, J lost 2 bases, and 8 bases lay in between. The V gene's germline CDR1 is LNHDA and CDR2 SQIVND (reference sequence). CDR3 in amino acids: CASSTRDNYGYTF. CDR3 in DNA: TGTGCCAGTAGTACCCGGGACAACTATGGCTACACCTTC.

This clonotype showed up many times. The chain combines TRBV7-2 with TRBJ2-3; TRBD1 agrees at 7 bases. The CDR3 contains 16 residues. Germline CDR1 is SGHTA and CDR2 is FQGNSA. Losses at the gene ends were 5 bases for V and 0 bases for J; bases not matched to a gene: 8. The CDR3 DNA reads as TGTGCCAGCAGCCCGGGACAGTTGACTAGCACAGATACGCAGTATTTT. Its translation: CASSPGQLTSTDTQYF.

At least ten counts were recorded for this clonotype. The chain has TRBV7-2 and TRBJ2-3, with D tentatively TRBD2 (5 bases). V lost 3 bases, J lost 0 bases, and 13 bases lay in between. The CDR3 is 16 residues long. The germline V gene encodes CDR1 SGHTA and CDR2 FQGNSA. The CDR3 bases are TGTGCCAGCAGCTTCGGGGTCCGTACTAGCACAGATACGCAGTATTTT. Residues: CASSFGVRTSTDTQYF.

The genes are TRBV19 and TRBJ1-1, with D maybe TRBD1 (5 bases). CDR1 is LNHDA, CDR2 SQIVND, per germline (reference sequence). Between the trimmed V and J ends, which lost 5 bases and 4 bases, there was a span of 14 bases. This CDR3 comprises 14 residues. The CDR3 DNA reads as TGTGCCAGTAGTGACCGTGCCGGGGGCACTGAAGCTTTCTTT. It translates to CASSDRAGGTEAFF.

The chain has TRBV29-1 and TRBJ1-1, with D possibly being TRBD1 (6 bases). The germline CDR1 and CDR2 sequences are SQVTM and ANQGSEA. Between the trimmed V and J ends, which lost 6 bases and 11 bases, there was a span of 19 bases. CDR3 length: 12 amino acids. The CDR3 DNA sequence: TGCAGCGTGGATGGGACACTCGCCGGGGCTTTCTTT. The encoded protein is CSVDGTLAGAFF.

This clonotype was seen only a few times. The chain joins TRBV11-1 to TRBJ1-3; no definite D call. The CDR3 consists of 16 residues. In germline, CDR1 is SGHAT, CDR2 FQDESV (reference sequence). Trimming shortened V by 3 bases and J by 0 bases, and 12 bases separated the two germline ends. CDR3 in amino acids: CASSFTRAYSGNTIYF. The CDR3 DNA reads TGTGCCAGCAGCTTTACTCGCGCGTACTCTGGAAACACCATATATTTT. Filled out from reference TRBV11-1 and TRBJ1-3, the complete variable domain reads EAEVAQSPRYKITEKSQAVAFWCDPISGHATLYWYRQILGQGPELLVQFQDESVVDDSQLPKDRFSAERLKGVDSTLKIQPAELGDSAMYLCASSFTRAYSGNTIYFGEGSWLTVV.

V is TRBV19 and J is TRBJ1-2, with TRBD1 matching 9 bases. V gave up 6 bases and J gave up 5 bases; unmatched junction bases: 7. The CDR3 runs to 14 residues. Germline loops: CDR1 LNHDA, CDR2 SQIVND (reference sequence). CDR3 region: CASSRDRAVYGYTF. CDR3 bases: TGTGCCAGTAGCCGGGACAGGGCCGTTTATGGCTACACCTTC.

In this sample, this clonotype turned up many times. This chain links TRBV7-2 with TRBJ1-3; D is uncertain. Looked up from germline, CDR1 is SGHTA and CDR2 is FQGNSA. The ends were cut back, 0 bases at V and 0 bases at J, with 12 bases in the middle. There are 17 residues in the CDR3. The CDR3 is CASSLAGFFSSGNTIYF. The CDR3 nucleotides read TGTGCCAGCAGCTTAGCGGGTTTTTTTTCCTCTGGAAACACCATATATTTT.

This clonotype was counted at least ten times. DNA of the CDR3: TGTGCCAGCAGTCGTTGGACAGGGGTATTGAATCAGCCCCAGCATTTT. It translates to CASSRWTGVLNQPQHF. The rearrangement links TRBV27 to TRBJ1-5; TRBD1 matches at 9 bases. This CDR3 has 16 amino acids. Trimming cost V 5 bases and J 4 bases; bases outside gene matches: 9. CDR1 is MNHEY, CDR2 SMNVEV, per germline (reference sequence).

This clonotype was found many times. This chain joins TRBV7-2 and TRBJ2-3; the D gene is possibly TRBD2 (6 bases). Germline V gene data show CDR1 as SGHTA and CDR2 as FQGNSA. The CDR3 length is 13 residues. Trimming removed 5 bases from V and 11 bases from J, with 17 bases in between. The CDR3 reads CASSLSWRGEQYF. CDR3 coding DNA: TGTGCCAGCAGCCTTAGTTGGCGGGGAGAGCAGTATTTT.

At least ten counts were recorded for this clonotype. The chain carries TRBV6-2 or TRBV6-3 and TRBJ1-5; 9 nucleotides line up with TRBD1. V gave up 2 bases and J gave up 7 bases; unmatched junction bases: 15. Looked up from germline, CDR1 is MNHEY and CDR2 is SVGEGT. This CDR3 comprises 18 residues. The CDR3 spells CASSYTTGTGLLGQPQHF. In DNA, the CDR3 is TGTGCCAGCAGTTACACTACCGGGACAGGGCTTCTTGGACAGCCCCAGCATTTT.

This clonotype was found many times. V and J are TRBV7-2 and TRBJ2-2; no clear D. The length of the CDR3 is 18 residues. V lost 7 bases, J lost 1 base, and 22 bases lay in between. Germline values: CDR1 SGHTA, CDR2 FQGNSA. CDR3 in amino acids: CASTAQPGIGLNTGELFF. The CDR3 DNA reads TGTGCCAGCACCGCACAGCCCGGTATCGGATTGAACACCGGGGAGCTGTTTTTT.

Only a few counts were recorded for this clonotype. One junction end disagrees with the germline gene, perhaps due to a read error. This chain links TRBV7-3 with TRBJ2-7; TRBD2 aligns across 10 bases. The germline gives CDR1 SGHTA, CDR2 FQGTGA. The CDR3 is 14 residues long. CDR3 in amino acids: CASSLSGGADEQYF. In DNA, the CDR3 is TGTGCCAGCAGTTTAAGCGGGGGGGCGGACGAGCAGTACTTC. The entire variable domain, with the rest obtained from reference TRBV7-3 and TRBJ2-7, is as follows: GAGVSQTPSNKVTEKGKYVELRCDPISGHTALYWYRQSLGQGPEFLIYFQGTGAADDSGLPNDRFFAVRPEGSVSTLKIQRTERGDSAVYLCASSLSGGADEQYFGPGTRLTVT.

The gene calls are TRBV4-2 and TRBJ2-1; the match to TRBD2 covers 7 bases. Germline loops: CDR1 LGHNA, CDR2 YNFKEQ. CDR3 size: 16 residues. The junction had 6 bases not matched to a gene; V was cut back by 1 base and J by 3 bases. CDR3 amino acids: CASSQAAGVNYNEQFF. CDR3 DNA: TGTGCCAGCAGCCAAGCGGCGGGGGTGAACTACAATGAGCAGTTCTTC.

The CDR3 loop reads CASSALLPGTGDGYTF. In DNA form, the CDR3 reads TGTGCCAGCAGTGCTCTCCTCCCCGGGACAGGGGACGGCTACACCTTC. This chain joins TRBV27 and TRBJ1-2; 10 bases line up with TRBD1. V shed 5 bases, J shed 8 bases, and the junction held 14 bases outside the gene matches. Germline lookup yields CDR1 MNHEY and CDR2 SMNVEV (reference sequence). CDR3 length: 16 amino acids.

In its sample, this clonotype was seen many times. The chain joins TRBV7-2 to TRBJ1-3; 9 bases are shared with TRBD1. The CDR3 is 17 amino acids. Per germline, CDR1 SGHTA and CDR2 FQGNSA. Trimming cost V 6 bases and J 2 bases; bases outside gene matches: 11. The CDR3 loop reads CASSPMTGGFAGNTIYF. The DNA of the CDR3 is TGTGCCAGCAGTCCTATGACAGGGGGGTTCGCTGGAAACACCATATATTTT.

In its sample, this clonotype was seen a few times. The chain is built from TRBV5-1 and TRBJ2-2, with 10 bases aligning to TRBD1. Germline V gene sequence: CDR1 SGHRS, CDR2 YFSETQ. V lost 4 bases and J lost 6; bases outside the gene matches: 6. This CDR3 spans 15 amino acids. The CDR3 region has the DNA TGCGCCAGCAGCCCTGGGACAGGGGAATCCGGGGAGCTGTTTTTT. This codes for CASSPGTGESGELFF.

The chain recombines TRBV6-1 with TRBJ1-2, with 9 bases lining up with TRBD1. Germline CDR1 reads MNHNS; CDR2 reads SASEGT. V lost 6 bases, J lost 8 bases, and 4 bases stayed unmatched. CDR3 length equals 12 residues. CDR3 amino acids: CASRRTGEGYTF. The CDR3 coding sequence is TGTGCCAGCAGGCGGACAGGGGAAGGCTACACCTTC.

This clonotype was detected a few times. V usage is TRBV9 and J usage is TRBJ2-1; D remains ambiguous. V dropped 0 bases and J dropped 2 bases, with 6 bases sitting between them. CDR3 length: 14 residues. Germline CDR1 SGDLS, CDR2 YYNGEE. The CDR3 here is CASSVADPYNEQFF. Here the CDR3 DNA reads TGTGCCAGCAGCGTAGCGGACCCCTACAATGAGCAGTTCTTC. Filled out from reference TRBV9 and TRBJ2-1, the complete variable domain reads DSGVTQTPKHLITATGQRVTLRCSPRSGDLSVYWYQQSLDQGLQFLIQYYNGEERAKGNILERFSAQQFPDLHSELNLSSLELGDSALYFCASSVADPYNEQFFGPGTRLTVL.

The table lists this clonotype with a count of one. This rearrangement joins TRBV7-9 to TRBJ2-1; weak D call: TRBD2 (5 bases). The CDR3 has 14 residues. V lost 2 bases to trimming and J lost 7 bases, with 12 bases between them. From germline, CDR1 is SEHNR and CDR2 FQNEAQ (reference sequence). CDR3 sequence reads: CASSLIRERNEQFF. The DNA of the CDR3 is TGTGCCAGCAGCTTAATCCGCGAGCGGAATGAGCAGTTCTTC.

The V call is TRBV12-3 or TRBV12-4, the J call TRBJ2-5; 11 bases map to TRBD2. This CDR3 is 15 amino acids long. V shed 6 bases, J shed 5 bases, and the junction held 8 bases outside the gene matches. CDR3 nucleotide sequence: TGTGCCAGCAGGAAGACTAGCGGGACTGCGGAGACCCAGTACTTC. Protein sequence: CASRKTSGTAETQYF.

This clonotype was seen once. The chain combines TRBV25-1 with TRBJ1-1, with D possibly matching TRBD1 (5 bases). Germline V lookup: CDR1 MGHDK, CDR2 SYGVNS. The CDR3 consists of 15 residues. V lost 3 bases, J lost 0 bases, and 11 bases lay in between. The CDR3 loop is CASSDSDKLNTEAFF. The CDR3 region has the DNA TGTGCCAGCAGTGATTCGGACAAGCTGAACACTGAAGCTTTCTTT.

The V call is TRBV7-2, the J call TRBJ1-2; D might be TRBD1 (6 bases). V gave up 3 bases and J gave up 3 bases, with 20 bases separating them. Germline CDR1 is SGHTA and CDR2 is FQGNSA. The CDR3 spans 17 residues. The CDR3 reads CASSFRQASGTYYGYTF. Here the CDR3 DNA reads TGTGCCAGCAGCTTTCGGCAAGCGAGCGGGACATACTATGGCTACACCTTC.

This clonotype has a count of ten or more. This rearrangement joins TRBV7-2 to TRBJ1-2; D not certain. Per the germline V gene, CDR1 is SGHTA and CDR2 is FQGNSA. The CDR3 covers 14 residues. The V gene lost 3 bases and the J gene lost 1 base, with 9 bases spanning the gap. DNA for the CDR3: TGTGCCAGCAGCTTTGGTTCCCGTAACTATGGCTACACCTTC. Its protein product is CASSFGSRNYGYTF. The variable domain in full, completed from reference TRBV7-2 and TRBJ1-2, reads GAGVSQSPSNKVTEKGKDVELRCDPISGHTALYWYRQSLGQGLEFLIYFQGNSAPDKSGLPSDRFSAERTGGSVSTLTIQRTQQEDSAVYLCASSFGSRNYGYTFGSGTRLTVV.

The rearrangement links TRBV7-6 to TRBJ1-2, with 8 bases that match TRBD1. Germline V gene lookup returns CDR1 SGHVS and CDR2 FNYEAQ. The CDR3 is 15 amino acids. Trimming removed 5 bases from V and 2 bases from J; junction bases left unmatched: 7. The CDR3 spells CASSPRTGQNYGYTF. The CDR3 region has the DNA TGTGCCAGCAGCCCCCGGACAGGGCAAAACTATGGCTACACCTTC.

The chain joins TRBV20-1 to TRBJ1-6; D gene uncertain. The CDR3 has 15 residues. V was trimmed by 3 bases and J by 0 bases, leaving 9 bases between them. Germline CDR1 DFQATT, CDR2 SNEGSKA (reference sequence). The CDR3 DNA follows: TGCAGTGCTAGTCCACCCAGCTCCTATAATTCACCCCTCCACTTT. Translation gives CSASPPSSYNSPLHF.